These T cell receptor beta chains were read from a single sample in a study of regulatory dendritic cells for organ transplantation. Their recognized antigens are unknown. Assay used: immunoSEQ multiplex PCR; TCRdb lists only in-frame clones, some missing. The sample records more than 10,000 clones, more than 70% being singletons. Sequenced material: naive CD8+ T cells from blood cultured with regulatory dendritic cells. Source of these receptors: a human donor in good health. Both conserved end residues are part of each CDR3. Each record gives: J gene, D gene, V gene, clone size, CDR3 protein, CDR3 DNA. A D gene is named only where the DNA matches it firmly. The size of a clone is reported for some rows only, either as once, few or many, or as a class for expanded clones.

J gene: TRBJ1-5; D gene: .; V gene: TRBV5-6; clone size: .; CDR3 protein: CASSSTGGPNQPQHF; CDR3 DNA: TGTGCCAGCAGCTCTACAGGCGGTCCAAATCAGCCCCAGCATTTT
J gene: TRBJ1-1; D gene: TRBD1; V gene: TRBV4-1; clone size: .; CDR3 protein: CASSQHRGNTEAFF; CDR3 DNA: TGCGCCAGCAGCCAACACAGGGGGAACACTGAAGCTTTCTTT
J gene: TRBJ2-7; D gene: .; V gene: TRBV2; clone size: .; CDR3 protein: CASVGGGSYEQYF; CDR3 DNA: TGTGCCAGCGTCGGCGGGGGCAGCTACGAGCAGTACTTC
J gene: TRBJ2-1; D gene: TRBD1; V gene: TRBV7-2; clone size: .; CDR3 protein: CASSLGGGRGNEQFF; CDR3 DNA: TGTGCCAGCAGCCTAGGAGGTGGCAGGGGGAATGAGCAGTTCTTC
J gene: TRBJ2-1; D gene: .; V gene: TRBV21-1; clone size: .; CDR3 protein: CASSKGRGLGGSYNEQFF; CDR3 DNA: TGTGCCAGCAGCAAAGGCAGGGGGCTCGGGGGCTCCTACAATGAGCAGTTCTTC
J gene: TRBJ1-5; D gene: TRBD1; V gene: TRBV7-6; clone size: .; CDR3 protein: CASSTSDRAANQPQHF; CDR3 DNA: TGTGCCAGCAGCACCAGTGACAGGGCGGCCAATCAGCCCCAGCATTTT
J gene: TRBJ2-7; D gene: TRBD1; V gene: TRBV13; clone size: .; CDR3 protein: CASSPRGRADEQYF; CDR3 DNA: TGTGCCAGCAGCCCCAGGGGGCGCGCAGACGAGCAGTACTTC
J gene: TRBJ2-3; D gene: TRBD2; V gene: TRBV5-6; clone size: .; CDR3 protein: CASSASGSLSSTDTQYF; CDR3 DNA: TGTGCCAGCAGCGCTAGCGGAAGCCTCTCTAGCACAGATACGCAGTATTTT
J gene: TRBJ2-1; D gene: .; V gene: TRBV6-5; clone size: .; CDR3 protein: CASSYSGTGYNEQFF; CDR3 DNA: TGTGCCAGCAGTTACTCCGGGACTGGCTACAATGAGCAGTTCTTC
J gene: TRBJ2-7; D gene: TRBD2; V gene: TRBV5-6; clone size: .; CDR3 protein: CASSFGAGGGSYEQYF; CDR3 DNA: TGTGCCAGCAGCTTCGGGGCGGGGGGGGGCTCCTACGAGCAGTACTTC
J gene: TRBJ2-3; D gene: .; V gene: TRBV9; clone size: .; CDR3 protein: CASSVAGSLTDTQYF; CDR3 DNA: TGTGCCAGCAGCGTAGCCGGGAGTCTCACAGATACGCAGTATTTT
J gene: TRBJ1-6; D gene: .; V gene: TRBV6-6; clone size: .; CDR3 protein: CASSYRTENSPLHF; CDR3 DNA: TGTGCCAGCAGTTATAGGACAGAGAATTCACCCCTCCACTTT
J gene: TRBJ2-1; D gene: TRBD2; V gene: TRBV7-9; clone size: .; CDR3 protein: CASSLLAGEQFF; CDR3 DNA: TGTGCCAGCAGCTTACTAGCGGGGGAGCAGTTCTTC
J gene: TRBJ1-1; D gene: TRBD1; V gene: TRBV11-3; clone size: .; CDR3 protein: CASSLGIGDRDTEAFF; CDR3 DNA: TGTGCCAGCAGCTTAGGAATAGGGGACAGGGATACTGAAGCTTTCTTT
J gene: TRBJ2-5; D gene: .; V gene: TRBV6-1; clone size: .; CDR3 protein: CASSEGRGLETQYF; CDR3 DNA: TGTGCCAGCAGTGAGGGTCGGGGGTTGGAGACCCAGTACTTC
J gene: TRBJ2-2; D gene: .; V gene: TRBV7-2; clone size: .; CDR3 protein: CASSAGSGELFF; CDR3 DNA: TGTGCCAGCAGCGCAGGGTCCGGGGAGCTGTTTTTT
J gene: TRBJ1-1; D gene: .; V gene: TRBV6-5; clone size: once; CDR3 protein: CASSYSPGVNTEAFF; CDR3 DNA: TGTGCCAGCAGTTACTCCCCAGGGGTTAACACTGAAGCTTTCTTT
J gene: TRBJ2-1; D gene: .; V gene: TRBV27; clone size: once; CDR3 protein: CASSLGGNEQFF; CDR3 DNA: TGTGCCAGCAGTTTAGGAGGCAATGAGCAGTTCTTC
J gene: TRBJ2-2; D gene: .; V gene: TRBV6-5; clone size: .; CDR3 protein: CASSYAGTNTGELFF; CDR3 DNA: TGTGCCAGCAGTTACGCGGGGACGAACACCGGGGAGCTGTTTTTT
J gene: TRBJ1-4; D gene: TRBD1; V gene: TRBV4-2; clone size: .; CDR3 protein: CASSQTAGGTNEKLFF; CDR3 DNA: TGTGCCAGCAGCCAAACAGCAGGGGGTACTAATGAAAAACTGTTTTTT
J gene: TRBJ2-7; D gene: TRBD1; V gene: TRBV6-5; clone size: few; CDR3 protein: CASSYLDRVDEQYF; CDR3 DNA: TGTGCCAGCAGTTACCTCGACAGGGTTGACGAGCAGTACTTC
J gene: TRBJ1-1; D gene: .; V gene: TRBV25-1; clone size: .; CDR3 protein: CASTRGRTTEAFF; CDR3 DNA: TGTGCCAGCACCCGAGGGCGGACCACTGAAGCTTTCTTT
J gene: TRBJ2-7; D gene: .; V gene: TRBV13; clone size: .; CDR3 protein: CASSADYSYEQYF; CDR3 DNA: TGTGCCAGCAGCGCGGACTATAGCTACGAGCAGTACTTC
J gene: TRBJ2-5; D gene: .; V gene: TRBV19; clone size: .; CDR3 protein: CASSTGRTQYF; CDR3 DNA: TGTGCCAGTAGCACAGGACGCACCCAGTACTTC
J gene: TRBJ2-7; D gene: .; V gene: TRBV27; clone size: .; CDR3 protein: CATLGAGESYEQYF; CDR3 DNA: TGTGCCACCTTGGGGGCAGGGGAGAGCTACGAGCAGTACTTC
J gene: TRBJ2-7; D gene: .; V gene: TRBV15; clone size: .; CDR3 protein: CATSRDLVGDYEQYF; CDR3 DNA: TGTGCCACCAGCAGAGATCTAGTCGGCGACTACGAGCAGTACTTC
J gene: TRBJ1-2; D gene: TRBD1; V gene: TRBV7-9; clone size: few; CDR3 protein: CASSSPGQGAGNYGYTF; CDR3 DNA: TGTGCCAGCAGCTCGCCGGGACAGGGGGCTGGTAACTATGGCTACACCTTC
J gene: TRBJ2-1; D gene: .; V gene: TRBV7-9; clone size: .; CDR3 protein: CASSSTTDSSYNEQFF; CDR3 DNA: TGTGCCAGCAGCTCAACGACAGACAGCTCCTACAATGAGCAGTTCTTC
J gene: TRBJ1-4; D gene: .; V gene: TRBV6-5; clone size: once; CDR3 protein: CASSYYQRGRPLFF; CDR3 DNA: TGTGCCAGCAGTTACTACCAGCGGGGCAGGCCACTGTTTTTT
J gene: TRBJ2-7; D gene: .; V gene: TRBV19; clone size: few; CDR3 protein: CASSPTDSYEQYF; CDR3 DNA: TGTGCCAGTAGTCCGACAGATTCCTACGAGCAGTACTTC
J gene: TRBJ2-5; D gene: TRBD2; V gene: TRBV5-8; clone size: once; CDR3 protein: CASSLGRGGLETQYF; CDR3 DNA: TGTGCCAGCAGCTTGGGACGGGGGGGCTTGGAGACCCAGTACTTC
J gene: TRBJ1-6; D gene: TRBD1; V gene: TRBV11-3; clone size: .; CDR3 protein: CASSLGDRVNSPLHF; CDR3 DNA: TGTGCCAGCAGCTTAGGGGACAGGGTGAATTCACCCCTCCACTTT
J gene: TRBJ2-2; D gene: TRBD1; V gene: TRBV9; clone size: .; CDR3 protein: CASSVTGGGTGELFF; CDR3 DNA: TGTGCCAGCAGCGTCACAGGGGGCGGCACCGGGGAGCTGTTTTTT
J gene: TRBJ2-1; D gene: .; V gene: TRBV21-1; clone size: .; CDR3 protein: CASSKVRSGEYNEQFF; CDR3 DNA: TGTGCCAGCAGCAAAGTCCGTAGCGGGGAATACAATGAGCAGTTCTTC
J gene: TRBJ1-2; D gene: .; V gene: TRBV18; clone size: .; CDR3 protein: CASSPPRQGNYGYTF; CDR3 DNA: TGTGCCAGCTCACCACCGAGGCAGGGAAACTATGGCTACACCTTC
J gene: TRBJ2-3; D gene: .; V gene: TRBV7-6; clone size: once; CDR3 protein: CASSKQRTDTQYF; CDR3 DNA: TGTGCCAGCAGCAAACAGCGCACAGATACGCAGTATTTT
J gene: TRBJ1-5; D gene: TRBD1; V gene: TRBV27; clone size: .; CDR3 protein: CASSLAYTGANQPQHF; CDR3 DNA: TGTGCCAGCAGTTTAGCCTATACAGGGGCTAATCAGCCCCAGCATTTT
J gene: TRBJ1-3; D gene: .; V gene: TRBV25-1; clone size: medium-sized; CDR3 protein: CASSEYSANTIYF; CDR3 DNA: TGTGCCAGCAGTGAATATTCCGCGAACACCATATATTTT
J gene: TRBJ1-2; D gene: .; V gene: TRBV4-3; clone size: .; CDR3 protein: CASSQFPAEPNYGYTF; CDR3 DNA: TGCGCCAGCAGCCAGTTTCCCGCCGAGCCTAACTATGGCTACACCTTC
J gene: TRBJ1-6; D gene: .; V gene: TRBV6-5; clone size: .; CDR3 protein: CASSPGGPNSPLHF; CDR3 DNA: TGTGCCAGCAGTCCGGGGGGGCCTAATTCACCCCTCCACTTT
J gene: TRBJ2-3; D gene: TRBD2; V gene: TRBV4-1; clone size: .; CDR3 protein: CASSPTVGAGLTDTQYF; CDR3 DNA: TGCGCCAGCAGCCCAACCGTAGGAGCGGGGCTCACAGATACGCAGTATTTT
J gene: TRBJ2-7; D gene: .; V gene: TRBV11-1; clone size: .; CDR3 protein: CASSLDQDTLAPYEQYF; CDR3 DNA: TGTGCCAGCAGCTTGGACCAAGACACCCTAGCTCCGTACGAGCAGTACTTC
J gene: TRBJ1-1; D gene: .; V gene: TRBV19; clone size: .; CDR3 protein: CASSMYRANTEAFF; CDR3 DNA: TGTGCCAGTAGTATGTACAGGGCGAACACTGAAGCTTTCTTT
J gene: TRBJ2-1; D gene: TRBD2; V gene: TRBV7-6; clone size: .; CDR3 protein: CASSLVSGGRSSSYNEQFF; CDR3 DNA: TGTGCCAGCAGCTTAGTTAGCGGGGGCCGTTCTAGCTCCTACAATGAGCAGTTCTTC
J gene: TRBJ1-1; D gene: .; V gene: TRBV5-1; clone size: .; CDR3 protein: CASSLYIGGDTEAFF; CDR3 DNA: TGCGCCAGCAGCTTGTATATTGGAGGGGACACTGAAGCTTTCTTT
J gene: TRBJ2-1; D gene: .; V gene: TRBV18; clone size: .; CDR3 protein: CASSPRRGSYNEQFF; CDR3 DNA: TGTGCCAGCTCACCGCGGAGGGGCTCCTACAATGAGCAGTTCTTC
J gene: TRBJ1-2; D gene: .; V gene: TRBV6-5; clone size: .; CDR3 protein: CASSWARGLTGGYTF; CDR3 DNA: TGTGCCAGCAGCTGGGCCCGGGGTTTAACGGGTGGCTACACCTTC
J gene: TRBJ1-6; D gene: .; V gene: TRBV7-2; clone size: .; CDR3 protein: CASSSRDIYSPLHF; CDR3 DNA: TGTGCCAGCAGCTCCAGGGACATCTATTCACCCCTCCACTTT
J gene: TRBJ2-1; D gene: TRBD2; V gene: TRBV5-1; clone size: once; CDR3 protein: CASSLGAGDTYNEQFF; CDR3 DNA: TGCGCCAGCAGCTTGGGGGCGGGGGATACCTACAATGAGCAGTTCTTC
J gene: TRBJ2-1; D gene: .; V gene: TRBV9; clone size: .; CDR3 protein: CASSAGGPITGHEQFF; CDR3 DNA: TGTGCCAGCAGCGCCGGGGGGCCTATAACAGGCCATGAGCAGTTCTTC
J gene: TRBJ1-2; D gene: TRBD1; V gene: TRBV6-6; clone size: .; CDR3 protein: CASSYRGQTNYGYTF; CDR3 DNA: TGTGCCAGCAGCTACAGGGGGCAGACTAACTATGGCTACACCTTC
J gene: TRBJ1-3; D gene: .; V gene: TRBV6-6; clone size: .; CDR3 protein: CASSYSSPGGNTIYF; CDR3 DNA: TGTGCCAGCAGTTACTCGTCGCCAGGGGGAAACACCATATATTTT
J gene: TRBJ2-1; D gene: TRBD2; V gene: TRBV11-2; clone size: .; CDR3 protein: CASTSGEHEQFF; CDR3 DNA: TGTGCCAGCACCAGCGGGGAACATGAGCAGTTCTTC